Listed below are T cell receptor beta chains from one sample, sequenced in a study of STAT5B mutations in CD4+ large granular lymphocyte leukemia. Clones were sequenced by immunoSEQ multiplex PCR, and TCRdb holds only the in-frame ones, with some missing. The table records fewer than 40,000 clones, roughly two thirds of them present only once. The sample was CD4+ T cells from blood buffy coats. The receptor set was obtained from a human donor in good health. Each CDR3 is given with its conserved first and last residue. The order of the fields is D gene, clone size, V gene, J gene, CDR3 DNA, CDR3 protein. D genes are given only for firm matches. Expanded clones get a size class; other rows say once, few or many, or leave the size out.

>TRBD2|-|TRBV2|TRBJ2-7
TGTGCCAGCAGTGACAGCGGGGGGTTCTACGAGCAGTACTTC
CASSDSGGFYEQYF
>-|-|TRBV2|TRBJ1-1
TGTGCCAGCAGTGAAGTACATGGCAGTGAAGCTTTCTTT
CASSEVHGSEAFF
>TRBD1|-|TRBV29-1|TRBJ2-1
TGCAGCGTTGAAGCGGGACAGGGCGGCTACAATGAGCAGTTCTTC
CSVEAGQGGYNEQFF
>-|-|TRBV15|TRBJ2-7
TGTGCCACCAGCAGAGGGGGGATGGGGTCCTACGAGCAGTACTTC
CATSRGGMGSYEQYF
>-|-|TRBV5-4|TRBJ2-7
TGTGCCAGCAGCCCCAGTGGGTTCTCCTACGAGCAGTACTTC
CASSPSGFSYEQYF
>-|-|TRBV30|TRBJ2-3
TGTGCCGGCCGGAGGTGGGGGGATAGCACAGATACGCAGTATTTT
CAGRRWGDSTDTQYF
>TRBD1|few|TRBV29-1|TRBJ1-1
TGCAGCGTTTGGGGACAGGGTGTGTCTGAAGCTTTCTTT
CSVWGQGVSEAFF
>-|-|TRBV7-6|TRBJ1-3
TGTGCCAGCAGCCCCACGGTCTCTGGAAACACCATATATTTT
CASSPTVSGNTIYF
>-|-|TRBV7-8|TRBJ2-2
TGTGCCAACGCCCGGGTGGCCGGGGAGCTGTTTTTT
CANARVAGELFF
>TRBD2|-|TRBV6-1|TRBJ2-1
TGTGCCAGCAGTGAATTTAGCGGGAGCTCCTACAATGAGCAGTTCTTC
CASSEFSGSSYNEQFF
>TRBD2|-|TRBV5-1|TRBJ2-3
TGCGCCAGCAGCTTAGCGGGGGGACCAGATACGCAGTATTTT
CASSLAGGPDTQYF
>-|-|TRBV5-4|TRBJ2-7
TGTGCCAGCACCTCTCGGGACAACTACGAGCAGTACTTC
CASTSRDNYEQYF
>TRBD1|few|TRBV6-6|TRBJ2-7
TGTGCCAGCAGCCTGGGACAGGTATACGAGCAGTACTTC
CASSLGQVYEQYF
>-|-|TRBV10-3|TRBJ2-2
TGTGCCATCAGTGAGCCGGCAGGCAGGACATCCACCGGGGAGCTGTTTTTT
CAISEPAGRTSTGELFF
>-|-|TRBV11-2|TRBJ2-2
TGTGCCAGCAGCCCAGGTCAGGTCCGCACCGGGGAGCTGTTTTTT
CASSPGQVRTGELFF
>TRBD1|few|TRBV5-6|TRBJ1-2
TGTGCCAGCAGCTCGAAGGGACAGGGGGGAGGTTATGGCTACACCTTC
CASSSKGQGGGYGYTF
>-|-|TRBV2|TRBJ2-5
TGTGCCATGCACCCGGGTGGGGGGCCCAGTCGATTGGAGACCCAGTACTTC
CAMHPGGGPSRLETQYF